This T cell receptor beta chain is drawn from a study of tumor-infiltrating lymphocytes in primary liver carcinoma. Study context: Tumors, staged T1-T3 N0M0, spanned about 4 to 11 cm.

Making TCR beta cDNA involved approximately 480 ng total RNA and a constant-region primer. Libraries covering TCR beta were generated through three nested multiplex PCR rounds (using a slightly modified ARM-PCR). The first two PCR rounds used TRBV1-TRBV30 forward primers with a C-beta reverse primer, 9 to 10 cycles each. Via MiXCR, TCRdb re-called the multiplex PCR reads, giving one row per CDR3 protein. The sample lists approximately 320,000 distinct CDR3 sequences; roughly 60% were seen once. Study observations and caveats: Between tumor regions, pairs overlapped more than tumor-adjacent and tumor-blood pairs did.

Germline DNA was also extracted, and blood RNA derived from unsorted whole blood. The patients lived with chronic HBV infection and had not yet received any treatment. This clonotype was seen only once. Its antigen remains unidentified. Germline CDR1 reads MDHEN; CDR2 reads SYDVKM. The CDR3 has 15 amino acids. V lost 5 bases, J lost 0 bases, and 8 bases lay in between. The chain is built from TRBV28 and TRBJ2-6; D is unresolved. This receptor was obtained from a woman aged 25 to 39 with primary liver carcinoma and hepatitis B virus infection. Sequencing was done on a sample of peripheral blood. CDR3 DNA: TGTGCCAGCAGTGTCGCAGGCTCTGGGGCCAACGTCCTGACTTTC. As protein: CASSVAGSGANVLTF.